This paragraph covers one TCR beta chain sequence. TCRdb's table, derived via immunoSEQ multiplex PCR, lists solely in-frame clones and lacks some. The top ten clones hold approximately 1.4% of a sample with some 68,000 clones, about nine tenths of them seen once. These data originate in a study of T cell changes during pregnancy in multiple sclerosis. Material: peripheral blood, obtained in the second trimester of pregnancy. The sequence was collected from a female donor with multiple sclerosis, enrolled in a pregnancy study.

This chain's CDR3 is CASSTPAGGSSYEQYF. In nucleotides, the CDR3 is TGTGCCAGCAGTACCCCAGCGGGGGGAAGCTCCTACGAGCAGTACTTC. The gene calls are TRBV28 and TRBJ2-7; 9 positions match TRBD2. V was pared by 5 bases and J by 0 bases, with 8 bases of the junction left unmatched. Germline CDR1 and CDR2: MDHEN and SYDVKM. This CDR3 has 16 residues.